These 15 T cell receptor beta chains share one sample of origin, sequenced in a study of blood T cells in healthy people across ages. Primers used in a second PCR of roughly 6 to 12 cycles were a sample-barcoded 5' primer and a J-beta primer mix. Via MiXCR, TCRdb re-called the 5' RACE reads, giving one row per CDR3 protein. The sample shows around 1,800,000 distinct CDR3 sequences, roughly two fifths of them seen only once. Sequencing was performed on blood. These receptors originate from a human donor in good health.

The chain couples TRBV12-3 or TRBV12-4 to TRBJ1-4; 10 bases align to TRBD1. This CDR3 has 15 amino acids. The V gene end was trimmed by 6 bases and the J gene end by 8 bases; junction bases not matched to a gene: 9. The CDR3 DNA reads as TGTGCCAGCAGGACGTGGGACAGGGGTGCGGAAAAACTGTTTTTT. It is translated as CASRTWDRGAEKLFF.

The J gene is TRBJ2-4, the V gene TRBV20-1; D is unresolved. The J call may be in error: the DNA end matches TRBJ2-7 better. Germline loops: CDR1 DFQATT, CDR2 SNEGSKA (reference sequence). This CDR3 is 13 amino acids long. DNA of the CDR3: TGCAGTGCTAGAGAGCCTAGGTTTAGCGAGCAGTACTTC. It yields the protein CSAREPRFSEQYF.

The CDR3 reads CSARDMTGISNQPQHF. CDR3 bases: TGCAGTGCTAGAGATATGACAGGGATTAGCAATCAGCCCCAGCATTTT. The gene calls are TRBV20-1 and TRBJ1-5; 7 bases match TRBD1. V lost 0 bases and J lost 0; bases outside the gene matches: 5. The CDR3 has 16 residues. Germline loops: CDR1 DFQATT, CDR2 SNEGSKA (reference sequence).

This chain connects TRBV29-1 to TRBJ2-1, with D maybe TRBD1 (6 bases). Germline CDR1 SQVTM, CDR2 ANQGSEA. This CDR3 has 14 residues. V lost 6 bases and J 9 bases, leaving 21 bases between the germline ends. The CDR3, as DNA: TGCAGCGTCGCAGGGGACGGGGATTTCGGTGAGCAGTTCTTC. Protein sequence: CSVAGDGDFGEQFF.

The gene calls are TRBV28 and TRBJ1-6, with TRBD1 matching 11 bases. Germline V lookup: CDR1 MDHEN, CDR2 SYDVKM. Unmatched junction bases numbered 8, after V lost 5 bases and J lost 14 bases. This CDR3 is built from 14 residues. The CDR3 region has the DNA TGTGCCAGCAGTGAGGACAGGGGGCCAGGGGCCCTCCACTTT. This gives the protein CASSEDRGPGALHF.

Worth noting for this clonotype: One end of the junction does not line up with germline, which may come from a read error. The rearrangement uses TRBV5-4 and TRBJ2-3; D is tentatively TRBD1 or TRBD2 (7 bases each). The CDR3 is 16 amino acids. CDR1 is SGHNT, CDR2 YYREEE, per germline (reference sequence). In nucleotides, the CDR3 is TGTACCAGCAGCCGGGGAGGGGGCGTCTACACAGATACGCAGTATTTT. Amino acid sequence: CTSSRGGGVYTDTQYF.

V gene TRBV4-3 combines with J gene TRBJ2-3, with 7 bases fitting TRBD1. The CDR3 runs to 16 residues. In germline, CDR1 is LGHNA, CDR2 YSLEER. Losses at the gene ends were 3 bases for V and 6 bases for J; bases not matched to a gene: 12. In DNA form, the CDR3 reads TGCGCCAGCAGCCAGCGAGACAGGGTTGATTCTGATACGCAGTATTTT. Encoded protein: CASSQRDRVDSDTQYF.

CDR3 amino acids: CASSSTGTVDGYTF. CDR3 DNA: TGCGCCAGCAGCTCCACGGGGACAGTAGATGGCTACACCTTC. The chain uses TRBV5-1 and TRBJ1-2; 7 bases line up with TRBD1. Germline CDR1 is SGHRS and CDR2 is YFSETQ. V lost 3 bases, J lost 6 bases, and 8 bases stayed unmatched. The CDR3 has 14 amino acids. The full variable domain, rest sourced from reference TRBV5-1 and TRBJ1-2, is KAGVTQTPRYLIKTRGQQVTLSCSPISGHRSVSWYQQTPGQGLQFLFEYFSETQRNKGNFPGRFSGRQFSNSRSEMNVSTLELGDSALYLCASSSTGTVDGYTFGSGTRLTVV.

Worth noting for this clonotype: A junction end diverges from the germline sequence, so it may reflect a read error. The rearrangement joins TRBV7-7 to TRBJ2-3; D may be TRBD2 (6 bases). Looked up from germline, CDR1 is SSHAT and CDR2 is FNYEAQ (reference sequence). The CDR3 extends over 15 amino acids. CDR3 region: CASSPDLTSRYTQYF. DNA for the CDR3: TGTGCTAGCAGCCCCGATCTGACTAGTCGATATACGCAGTATTTT.

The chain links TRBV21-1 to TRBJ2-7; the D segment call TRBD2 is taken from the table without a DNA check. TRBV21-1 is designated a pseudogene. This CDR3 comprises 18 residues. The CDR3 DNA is TGTGCCAGCAGCAAATTACAGGAGGGATCGGACCTAGCCTACGAGCAGTACTTC. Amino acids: CASSKLQEGSDLAYEQYF.

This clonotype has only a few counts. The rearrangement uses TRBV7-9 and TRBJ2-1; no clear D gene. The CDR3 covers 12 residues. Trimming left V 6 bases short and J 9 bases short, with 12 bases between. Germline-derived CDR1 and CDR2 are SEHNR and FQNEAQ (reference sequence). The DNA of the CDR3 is TGTGCCAGCAGATTCGGACCGACTGAGCAGTTCTTC. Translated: CASRFGPTEQFF.

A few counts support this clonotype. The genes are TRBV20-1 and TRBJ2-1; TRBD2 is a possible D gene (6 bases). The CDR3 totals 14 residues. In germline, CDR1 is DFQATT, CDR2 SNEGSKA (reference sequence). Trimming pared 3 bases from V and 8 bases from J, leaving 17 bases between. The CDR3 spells CSASVRGWRDEQFF. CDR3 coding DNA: TGCAGTGCTAGCGTGCGGGGCTGGCGAGATGAGCAGTTCTTC.

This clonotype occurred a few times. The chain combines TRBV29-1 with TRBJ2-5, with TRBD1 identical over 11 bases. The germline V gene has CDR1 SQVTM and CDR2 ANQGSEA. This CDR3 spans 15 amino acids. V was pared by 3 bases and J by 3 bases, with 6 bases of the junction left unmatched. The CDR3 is CSVDGPGQGEETQYF. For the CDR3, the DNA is TGCAGCGTTGACGGACCGGGACAGGGGGAAGAGACCCAGTACTTC.

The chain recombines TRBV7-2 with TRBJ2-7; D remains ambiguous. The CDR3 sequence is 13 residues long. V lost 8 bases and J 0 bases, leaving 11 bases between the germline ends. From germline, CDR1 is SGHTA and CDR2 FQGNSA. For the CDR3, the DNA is TGTGCCAGCGCGTTGGTCTACTCCTACGAGCAGTACTTC. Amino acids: CASALVYSYEQYF.

The DNA of the CDR3 is TGTGCCAGCAGCCCGGAACGGGACACCCTCTACAATGAGCAGTTCTTC. Protein sequence: CASSPERDTLYNEQFF. The chain employs TRBV3-1 and TRBJ2-1, with D maybe TRBD1 (6 bases). CDR3 size: 16 residues. CDR1 is LGHDT and CDR2 is YNNKEL in the germline V gene (reference sequence). The V end was cut by 4 bases, the J end by 3 bases, with 16 bases between.